A single sample is the source of the 32 T cell receptor beta chains below, sequenced in a study of Graves' ophthalmopathy and Graves' hyperthyroidism. Researchers took RNA transcripts and amplified TCR beta CDR3 regions from them. Second-round multiplex PCR came after a first-round RT-PCR that employed HTBI primers. Each CDR3 protein is one row after TCRdb ran MiXCR on the multiplex PCR reads. The table has roughly 610,000 distinct CDR3 sequences, around a fifth seen once; the top ten hold around 6.9%. Sequencing input: peripheral blood. The source of these receptors is a young woman with stable Graves' hyperthyroidism. Some clones in this sample may be carry-over from other donors' samples.

This clonotype was seen ten or more times. This rearrangement joins TRBV5-1 to TRBJ1-2; possible D gene TRBD1, 6 bases. Germline-derived CDR1 and CDR2 are SGHRS and YFSETQ. The CDR3 loop spans 13 amino acids. V lost 3 bases and J lost 7, with 13 bases in between. CDR3 nucleotides: TGCGCCAGCAGCTCTGACAGGCATCGTGGCTACACCTTC. Encoded protein: CASSSDRHRGYTF. Full variable domain (rest looked up from reference TRBV5-1 and TRBJ1-2): KAGVTQTPRYLIKTRGQQVTLSCSPISGHRSVSWYQQTPGQGLQFLFEYFSETQRNKGNFPGRFSGRQFSNSRSEMNVSTLELGDSALYLCASSSDRHRGYTFGSGTRLTVV.

The sample holds many counts of this clonotype. This chain joins TRBV12-3 or TRBV12-4 and TRBJ1-1, with D unclear. The length of the CDR3 is 15 residues. V was shortened by 5 bases and J by 1 base, with 14 bases between the two germline ends. DNA for the CDR3: TGTGCCAGCAGTAGAAGCTCCATGGGGAACACTGAAGCTTTCTTT. Translation gives CASSRSSMGNTEAFF.

This clonotype was picked up many times. V gene TRBV29-1 combines with J gene TRBJ1-2; D remains ambiguous. The germline V and J ends were trimmed by 4 bases and 6 bases, with 9 bases remaining between them. This CDR3 has 11 residues. Germline V CDR1 and CDR2: SQVTM, ANQGSEA. The CDR3 loop is CSVGQVDGYTF. The CDR3 nucleotides read TGCAGCGTTGGTCAGGTGGATGGCTACACCTTC.

The table lists this clonotype with many counts. This chain uses TRBV6-1 with TRBJ1-1, with D hard to call. Trimming pared 4 bases from V and 11 bases from J, leaving 14 bases between. The CDR3 is 12 amino acids. Looked up from germline, CDR1 is MNHNS and CDR2 is SASEGT. The CDR3 reads CASSGGGGMAFF. CDR3 nucleotide sequence: TGTGCCAGCAGTGGAGGTGGAGGGATGGCTTTCTTT.

This clonotype appeared many times. V usage is TRBV7-2 and J usage is TRBJ2-7, with 11 nucleotides matching TRBD1. Germline CDR1 SGHTA, CDR2 FQGNSA. This CDR3 is built from 14 residues. Unmatched junction bases numbered 6, after V lost 5 bases and J lost 6 bases. CDR3 sequence: CASSLWTGGSEQYF. CDR3 sequence (DNA): TGTGCCAGCAGCCTCTGGACAGGGGGCAGCGAGCAGTACTTC. The variable domain in full, with the rest retrieved from reference TRBV7-2 and TRBJ2-7, is GAGVSQSPSNKVTEKGKDVELRCDPISGHTALYWYRQSLGQGLEFLIYFQGNSAPDKSGLPSDRFSAERTGGSVSTLTIQRTQQEDSAVYLCASSLWTGGSEQYFGPGTRLTVT.

This clonotype was found many times. V is TRBV7-2 and J is TRBJ2-7; 7 nucleotides line up with TRBD2. V was pared by 5 bases and J by 3 bases, with 13 bases of the junction left unmatched. CDR1 and CDR2 from the germline V gene are SGHTA and FQGNSA. This CDR3 is built from 16 residues. CDR3: CASSPALLASNYEQYF. CDR3 DNA: TGTGCCAGCAGCCCGGCGCTACTAGCGTCAAACTACGAGCAGTACTTC.

V gene TRBV6-2 or TRBV6-3 combines with J gene TRBJ1-6; D remains unclear. The CDR3 runs 15 residues. Germline lookup yields CDR1 MNHEY and CDR2 SVGEGT. V gave up 2 bases and J gave up 10 bases, with 15 bases separating them. In nucleotides, the CDR3 is TGTGCCAGCAGTTACGATTTGCGCCGTGGGTCACCCCTCCACTTT. It codes for CASSYDLRRGSPLHF.

In this sample, this clonotype turned up many times. J is TRBJ1-5 and V is TRBV18, with unresolved D. Germline V lookup: CDR1 KGHSH, CDR2 LQKENI. The V gene lost 2 bases and the J gene lost 7 bases, with 12 bases spanning the gap. The CDR3 extends over 14 amino acids. CDR3 in amino acids: CASSPIGPGQPQHF. CDR3 DNA sequence: TGTGCCAGCTCACCAATAGGGCCCGGGCAGCCCCAGCATTTT.

This clonotype was recorded many times. The rearrangement uses TRBV6-1 and TRBJ2-2, with unresolved D. This CDR3 has 12 residues. Germline V gene data show CDR1 as MNHNS and CDR2 as SASEGT. Deletions cut 6 bases from V and 8 bases from J, with 10 bases between. This CDR3 reads CASRNDPGELFF. In DNA, the CDR3 is TGTGCCAGCAGGAACGACCCTGGGGAGCTGTTTTTT.

The gene calls are TRBV28 and TRBJ1-1; unclear D gene. V lost 6 bases, J lost 8 bases, and 10 bases lay in between. Germline V CDR1 and CDR2: MDHEN, SYDVKM. The CDR3 runs to 11 residues. The CDR3 reads CASSVTSEAFF. The CDR3 coding sequence is TGTGCCAGCAGCGTGACTAGCGAAGCTTTCTTT. The entire variable domain, with the rest obtained from reference TRBV28 and TRBJ1-1, is as follows: DVKVTQSSRYLVKRTGEKVFLECVQDMDHENMFWYRQDPGLGLRLIYFSYDVKMKEKGDIPEGYSVSREKKERFSLILESASTNQTSMYLCASSVTSEAFFGQGTRLTVV.

This clonotype was found many times. This chain connects TRBV5-1 to TRBJ2-7, with 9 bases matching TRBD2. The V gene end was trimmed by 4 bases and the J gene end by 6 bases; junction bases not matched to a gene: 11. From germline, CDR1 is SGHRS and CDR2 YFSETQ. The CDR3 loop spans 15 amino acids. CDR3 nucleotide sequence: TGCGCCAGCAGCCCATTGCGGCGGGAGGGCCTCGAGCAGTACTTC. Translation gives CASSPLRREGLEQYF.

This clonotype was seen only a few times. This rearrangement joins TRBV9 to TRBJ2-5; 12 positions match TRBD2. CDR1 is SGDLS and CDR2 is YYNGEE in the germline V gene. The CDR3 loop spans 16 amino acids. The V and J ends lost 4 bases and 1 base, in that order; junction bases with no gene match: 5. DNA of the CDR3: TGTGCCAGCAGCCATCTAGCGGGAGGGCTCCAAGAGACCCAGTACTTC. It encodes CASSHLAGGLQETQYF.

On this clonotype: In this CDR3 the conserved last residue, phenylalanine or tryptophan, is missing, so a read error is likely. The chain has TRBV3-1 and TRBJ2-6, with D unclear. Trimming cost V 0 bases and J 1 base, with 10 bases left between them. The CDR3 runs to 17 residues. Looked up from germline, CDR1 is LGHDT and CDR2 is YNNKEL (reference sequence). This CDR3 is CASSQELIESGANVLTY. DNA for the CDR3: TGTGCCAGCAGCCAAGAACTGATAGAATCTGGGGCCAACGTCCTGACTTAC.

V usage is TRBV4-1 and J usage is TRBJ1-1; a weak D match, TRBD1 (6 bases). V was clipped by 8 bases and J by 5 bases, with 18 bases between them. The CDR3 covers 14 residues. Germline CDR1 reads MGHRA; CDR2 reads YSYEKL. The CDR3 spells CASGSTGGGTEAFF. The CDR3 DNA sequence: TGCGCCAGCGGCTCGACAGGAGGTGGGACTGAAGCTTTCTTT.

Many counts were recorded for this clonotype. The CDR3 nucleotides are TGCGCCAGCAGCTTCTCAGATACTAACTATGGCTACACCTTC. It yields the protein CASSFSDTNYGYTF. The rearrangement uses TRBV5-1 and TRBJ1-2, with D hard to call. Germline V lookup: CDR1 SGHRS, CDR2 YFSETQ. The V end lost 2 bases, the J end lost 0 bases, and 8 bases lay between the germline ends. The CDR3 has 14 amino acids.

A single count supports this clonotype. A junction boundary mismatches the germline segment, possibly from a read error. The rearrangement uses TRBV28 and TRBJ1-1; no clear D gene. Germline-derived CDR1 and CDR2 are MDHEN and SYDVKM. The CDR3 length is 15 residues. The CDR3 loop is CASSLSTRMNTEAFF. CDR3 in DNA: TGTGCCAGCAGCTTATCGACGCGGATGAACACTGAAGCTTTCTTT. The complete variable domain, with remaining parts taken from reference TRBV28 and TRBJ1-1, reads DVKVTQSSRYLVKRTGEKVFLECVQDMDHENMFWYRQDPGLGLRLIYFSYDVKMKEKGDIPEGYSVSREKKERFSLILESASTNQTSMYLCASSLSTRMNTEAFFGQGTRLTVV.

The table lists this clonotype with many counts. V and J are TRBV12-3 or TRBV12-4 and TRBJ2-2; D remains unclear. Deletions cut 6 bases from V and 1 base from J, with 15 bases between. This CDR3 comprises 16 residues. The CDR3 nucleotides read TGTGCCAGCAGCGTCGGGTCGGCTAGGAACACCGGGGAGCTGTTTTTT. Encoded protein: CASSVGSARNTGELFF.

This clonotype occurred a few times. The chain couples TRBV9 to TRBJ2-5; 11 positions match TRBD2. The CDR3 extends over 19 amino acids. Trimming took 3 bases from V and 4 from J; bases not matched to a gene: 17. The germline gives CDR1 SGDLS, CDR2 YYNGEE. The CDR3 spells CASSDGLAGPGRVIETQYF. The CDR3 nucleotides read TGTGCCAGCAGCGACGGACTAGCGGGCCCCGGTAGAGTGATAGAGACCCAGTACTTC.

This clonotype was counted only a few times. V gene TRBV5-1 combines with J gene TRBJ1-5; D unclear. V dropped 0 bases and J dropped 6 bases, with 10 bases sitting between them. This CDR3 region has 14 residues. Germline V gene lookup returns CDR1 SGHRS and CDR2 YFSETQ. As DNA, the CDR3 is TGCGCCAGCAGCTTGGAAGGCGGAGTTCAGCCCCAGCATTTT. Its translation is CASSLEGGVQPQHF.

The chain couples TRBV20-1 to TRBJ2-7, with 10 positions matching TRBD2. From germline, CDR1 is DFQATT and CDR2 SNEGSKA (reference sequence). This CDR3 comprises 16 residues. J gave up 3 bases and V 1 base, and 9 bases lay outside the gene matches. The CDR3 loop is CSARAGLAGVFYEQYF. CDR3 nucleotides: TGCAGTGCTAGAGCAGGCCTAGCGGGGGTTTTCTACGAGCAGTACTTC.

The J gene is TRBJ2-2, the V gene TRBV11-2, with 7 bases aligning to TRBD2. Germline V gene sequence: CDR1 SGHAT, CDR2 FQNNGV. Trimming at V came to 4 bases and at J to 5 bases, leaving 10 bases not matched to a gene. There are 16 residues in the CDR3. In nucleotides, the CDR3 is TGTGCCAGCAGCTGGGTCGCGGGAGTTCAGACCGGGGAGCTGTTTTTT. Protein sequence: CASSWVAGVQTGELFF.

In the case of this clonotype: The CDR3 does not close with the conserved phenylalanine or tryptophan, likely indicating a read error. The DNA is left out, because the CDR3 cannot be placed on it with certainty; the CDR3 is given as TCRdb lists it. V is TRBV28 and J is TRBJ2-7; the table names TRBD1, a call not compared with the DNA. Germline CDR1 and CDR2: MDHEN and SYDVKM. The CDR3 spans 14 residues, counting both ends. The chain's CDR3 is CASSAGTGADEEYS.

The chain combines TRBV7-9 with TRBJ2-4; D is possibly TRBD2 (6 bases). Germline V gene lookup returns CDR1 SEHNR and CDR2 FQNEAQ (reference sequence). This CDR3 contains 15 residues. The V and J ends lost 1 base and 8 bases respectively, with 15 bases between them. CDR3: CASSLVPPGGDIQYF. CDR3 in DNA: TGTGCCAGCAGCTTAGTCCCGCCCGGCGGGGACATTCAGTACTTC.

This clonotype was seen more than once but under ten times. The chain joins TRBV6-1 to TRBJ2-5; the D is unclear. Germline V lookup: CDR1 MNHNS, CDR2 SASEGT. V was cut by 4 bases and J by 1 base, with 13 bases left in between. The length of the CDR3 is 15 residues. CDR3 loop: CASSVHPDGQETQYF. CDR3 DNA sequence: TGTGCCAGCAGTGTCCACCCGGACGGCCAAGAGACCCAGTACTTC.

In its sample, this clonotype was seen many times. The chain couples TRBV11-2 to TRBJ2-2, with 10 bases that match TRBD2. Trimming at V came to 8 bases and at J to 3 bases, leaving 9 bases not matched to a gene. Germline CDR1 SGHAT, CDR2 FQNNGV. This CDR3 comprises 16 residues. CDR3 sequence reads: CASGQKTSGYTGELFF. CDR3 nucleotide sequence: TGTGCCAGCGGCCAAAAGACTAGCGGGTACACCGGGGAGCTGTTTTTT.

Details on this clonotype: Just one base apart from a much larger clone, this may be a read error. The chain links TRBV11-2 to TRBJ2-5; 7 bases are a match to TRBD1. CDR1 is SGHAT and CDR2 is FQNNGV in the germline V gene. CDR3 size: 15 residues. The CDR3 reads CASSLWAGGGETKYF. CDR3 DNA sequence: TGTGCCAGCAGCTTATGGGCAGGGGGTGGAGAGACCAAGTACTTC.

This clonotype came up many times. The chain joins TRBV12-3 or TRBV12-4 to TRBJ2-7; 10 bases fit TRBD1. Trimming at V came to 7 bases and at J to 1 base, leaving 10 bases not matched to a gene. The CDR3 is 16 residues long. The CDR3 here is CASKVTGGFDSYEQYF. As DNA, the CDR3 is TGTGCCAGCAAGGTGACAGGGGGCTTTGATTCCTACGAGCAGTACTTC.

This clonotype appeared many times. This sequence joins TRBV6-4 and TRBJ1-6, with 8 positions matching TRBD1. Germline CDR1 reads MRHNA; CDR2 reads SNTAGT. With V trimmed by 6 bases and J by 7 bases, 8 bases remained unmatched. This CDR3 comprises 15 residues. The CDR3 bases are TGTGCCAGCAGAAAAGGACAGGGAGACAATTCACCCCTCCACTTT. This translates into CASRKGQGDNSPLHF.

Ten or more counts support this clonotype. One end of the junction fails to match germline, which may point to a read error. The CDR3 DNA reads TGTGCCAAAAAGAAGGGCTTTGCCAAAAACATTAAGTACTTC. Amino acid sequence: CAKKKGFAKNIKYF. V gene TRBV6-1 combines with J gene TRBJ2-4, with no clear D. CDR3 length: 14 amino acids. In germline, CDR1 is MNHNS, CDR2 SASEGT.

At least ten counts were recorded for this clonotype. The chain's CDR3 is CASSSGNREQYF. Here the CDR3 DNA reads TGTGCCAGCAGCTCTGGGAACAGAGAGCAGTACTTC. The rearrangement links TRBV7-9 to TRBJ2-7; D is ambiguous. Deletions cut 4 bases from V and 7 bases from J, with 11 bases between. The CDR3 has 12 amino acids. Germline lookup yields CDR1 SEHNR and CDR2 FQNEAQ (reference sequence).

This clonotype occurred many times. The rearrangement joins TRBV5-1 to TRBJ1-5; no firm D call. V dropped 0 bases and J dropped 6 bases, with 16 bases sitting between them. This CDR3 region has 16 residues. Germline V CDR1 and CDR2: SGHRS, YFSETQ. The CDR3 protein is CASSLEGPVAGQPQHF. The DNA for the CDR3 is TGCGCCAGCAGCTTGGAAGGGCCGGTGGCGGGTCAGCCCCAGCATTTT.

This clonotype was seen repeatedly, ten times or more. The V and J genes are TRBV7-9 and TRBJ1-6, with 9 bases that match TRBD1. This CDR3 has 15 amino acids. J lost 10 bases, V lost 1 base, and 5 bases had no gene match. The V gene's germline CDR1 is SEHNR and CDR2 FQNEAQ (reference sequence). The CDR3 nucleotides read TGTGCCAGCAGCTTAGGGGACAGGGTTCGCTCACCCCTCCACTTT. Amino acids: CASSLGDRVRSPLHF.